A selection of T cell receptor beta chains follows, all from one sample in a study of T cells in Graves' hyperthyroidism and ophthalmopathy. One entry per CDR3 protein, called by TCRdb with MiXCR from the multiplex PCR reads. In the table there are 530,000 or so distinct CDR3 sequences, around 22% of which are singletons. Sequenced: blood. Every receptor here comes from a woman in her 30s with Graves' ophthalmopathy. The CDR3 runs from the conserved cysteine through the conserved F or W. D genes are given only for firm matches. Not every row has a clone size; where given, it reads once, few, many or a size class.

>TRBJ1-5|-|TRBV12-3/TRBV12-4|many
TGTGCCAGCAGTCAAACAGGGTTAAGCAATCAGCCCCAGCATTTT
CASSQTGLSNQPQHF
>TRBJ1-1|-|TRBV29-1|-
-
CSVGLGASNTEAFF
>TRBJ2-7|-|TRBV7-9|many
TGTGCCAGCAGCCCTCAAGAGAACAGCTACGAGCAGTACTTC
CASSPQENSYEQYF
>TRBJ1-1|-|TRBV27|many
TGTGCCAGCAGCGGAGTTGAAAGGATGAACACTGAAGCTTTCTTT
CASSGVERMNTEAFF
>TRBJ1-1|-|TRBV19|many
TGTGCCAGTATTTCGGGGGCGGCTGAAGCTTTCTTT
CASISGAAEAFF
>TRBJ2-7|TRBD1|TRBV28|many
TGTGCCAGCAGGGGGACAGGGGGCTACTACGAGCAGTACTTC
CASRGTGGYYEQYF
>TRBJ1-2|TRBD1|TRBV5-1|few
TGCGCCAGCAGCTACCCCGGACAGGCGGCTGGCTACACCTTC
CASSYPGQAAGYTF
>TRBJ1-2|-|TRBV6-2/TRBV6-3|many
TGTGCCAGCAGAAATATCTTCGGGGGCAGCTATGGCTACACCTTC
CASRNIFGGSYGYTF
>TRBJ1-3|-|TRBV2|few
TGTGCCACCTCCGAGGGCCCCTCTGGAAACACCATATATTTT
CATSEGPSGNTIYF
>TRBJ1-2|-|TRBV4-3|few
TGCGCCAGCAGCCAAGATTTTGCAGGGGACGGCTACACCTTC
CASSQDFAGDGYTF
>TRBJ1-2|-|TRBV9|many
TGTGCCAGCAGCGTAGACCCAGGAGGCTATGGCTACACCTTC
CASSVDPGGYGYTF
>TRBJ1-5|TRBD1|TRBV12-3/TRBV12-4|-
TGTGCCAGCAGTGGTCCCGGACAGGGCAATCAGCCCCAGCATTTT
CASSGPGQGNQPQHF
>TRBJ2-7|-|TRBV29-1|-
TGCAGCGTTGTTCGTCCGCGCAGGGGGGTAGTAGAGCAGTACTTC
CSVVRPRRGVVEQYF
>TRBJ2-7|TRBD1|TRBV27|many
TGTGCCAGCAGTTTGAGGGTGACAGGGGGCCAACCCCTAAGGTACGAGCAGTACTTC
CASSLRVTGGQPLRYEQYF
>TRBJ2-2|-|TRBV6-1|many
TGTGCCAGCATAGACGTCGGGAGTTACACCGGGGAGCTGTTTTTT
CASIDVGSYTGELFF
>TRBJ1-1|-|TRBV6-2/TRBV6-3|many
TGTGCCAGCAGTTACCCGCCACGACAGGACACTGGAGCTTTCTTT
CASSYPPRQDTGAFF
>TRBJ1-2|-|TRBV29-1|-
TGCAGCGTTGAAGGTAGGGGTTCGGCTGCTGGAGGCTACACCTTC
CSVEGRGSAAGGYTF
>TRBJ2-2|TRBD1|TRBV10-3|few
TGTGCCTTACAGACCTACAGGGGGTGGTTCGGGGAGCTGTTTTTT
CALQTYRGWFGELFF
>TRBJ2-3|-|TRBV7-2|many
TGTGCCAGCAGCTTAGGGCCAGGAACAGATACGCAGTATTTT
CASSLGPGTDTQYF
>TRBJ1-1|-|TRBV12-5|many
TGTGCTAGTGGTTTGGTACTCGGAGGCGGGGGAGCCAACACTGAAGCTTTCTTT
CASGLVLGGGGANTEAFF
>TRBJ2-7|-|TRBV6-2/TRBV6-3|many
TGTGCCAGCAGAGGCACATCCCACCACGAGCAGTACTTC
CASRGTSHHEQYF
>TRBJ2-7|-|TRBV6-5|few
TGTGCCAGCAGTTACCGAGCGGCTGACTCCTACGAGCAGTACTTC
CASSYRAADSYEQYF
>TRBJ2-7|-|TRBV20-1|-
TGCAGTGCTAGTGGGAGCTCCTACGAGCAGTACTTC
CSASGSSYEQYF
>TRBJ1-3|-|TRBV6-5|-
TGTGCCAGCAGTTACCAAAGGTTGGACACCATATATTTT
CASSYQRLDTIYF
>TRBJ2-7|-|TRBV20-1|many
TGCAGCCGCCCTGCCGGGACAAATGAATACGAGCAGTACTTC
CSRPAGTNEYEQYF
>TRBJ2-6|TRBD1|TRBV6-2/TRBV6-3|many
TGTGCCAGCAGTTGGGGACAGGGGTTTGCTGGGGCCAACGTCCTGACTTTC
CASSWGQGFAGANVLTF
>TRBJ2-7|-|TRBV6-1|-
TGTGCCAGCAGTGCGGCCCTCGGGAACTACGAGCAGTACTTC
CASSAALGNYEQYF
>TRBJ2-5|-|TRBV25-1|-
TGTGCCAGCAGTGAATACCCCGGTCTGATCCAAGAGACCCAGTACTTC
CASSEYPGLIQETQYF
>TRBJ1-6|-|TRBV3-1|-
TGTGCCAGCAGCCAGGCGAATAATTCACCCCTCCACTTT
CASSQANNSPLHF
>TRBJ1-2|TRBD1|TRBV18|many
TGTGCCAGCTCACCATATCCCGGGACAGAGAACTATGGCTACACCTTC
CASSPYPGTENYGYTF
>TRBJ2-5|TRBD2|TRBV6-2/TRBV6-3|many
TGTGCCAGCACCTTAGCGGGGGCCGAGACCCAGTACTTC
CASTLAGAETQYF
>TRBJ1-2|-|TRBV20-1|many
TGCAGTGCTAGATATCCAGGTCTTAATGGCTACACCTTC
CSARYPGLNGYTF
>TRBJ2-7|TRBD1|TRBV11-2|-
TGTGCCAGCAGCTTTCAACCGGGACAGGGGGCCACCTACGAGCAGTACTTC
CASSFQPGQGATYEQYF
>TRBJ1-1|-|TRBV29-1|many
TGCAGCGTTTCCCTAGACAGCATGAACACTGAAGCTTTCTTT
CSVSLDSMNTEAFF
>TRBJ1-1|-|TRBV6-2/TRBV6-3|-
TGTGCCAGCAAATCCAAGTACACTGAAGCTTTCTTT
CASKSKYTEAFF
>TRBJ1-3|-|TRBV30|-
TGTGCCTGCCACTATGTAAACACCATATATTTT
CACHYVNTIYF
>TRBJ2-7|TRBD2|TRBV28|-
TGTGCCAGCAGTTTAGGCGGGAGGCTCGACGAGCAGTACTTC
CASSLGGRLDEQYF